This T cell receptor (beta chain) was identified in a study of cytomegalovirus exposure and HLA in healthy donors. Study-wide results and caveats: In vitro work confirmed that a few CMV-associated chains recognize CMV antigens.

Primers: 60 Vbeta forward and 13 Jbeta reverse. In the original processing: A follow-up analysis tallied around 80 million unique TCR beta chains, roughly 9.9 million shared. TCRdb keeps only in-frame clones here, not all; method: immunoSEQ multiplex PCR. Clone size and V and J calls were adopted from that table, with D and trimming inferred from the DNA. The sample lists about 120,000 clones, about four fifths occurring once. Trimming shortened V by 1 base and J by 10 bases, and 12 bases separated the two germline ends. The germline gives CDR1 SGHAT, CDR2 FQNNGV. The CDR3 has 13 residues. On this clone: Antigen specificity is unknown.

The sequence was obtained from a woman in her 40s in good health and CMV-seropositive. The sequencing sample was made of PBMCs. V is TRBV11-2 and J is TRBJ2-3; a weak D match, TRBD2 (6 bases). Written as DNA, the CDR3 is TGTGCCAGCAGCTTAGCCGGGAGAGTTTCGCAGTATTTT. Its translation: CASSLAGRVSQYF.